A single sample gave rise to the 17 T cell receptor beta chains below, sequenced in a study of spatial heterogeneity in lung cancer. One entry per CDR3 protein, called by TCRdb with MiXCR from the 5' RACE reads. The data show approximately 7,800 distinct CDR3 sequences, roughly 5.6% seen once. The time point was: sample taken at primary tumor resection. No cells were sorted before sequencing. The whole RNA sequenced was extracted from tumor, nontumor lung or frozen PBMC. The starting material was PBMCs, obtained at surgery. These receptors were obtained from a male donor with early-stage non-small cell lung cancer.

There are many counts of this clonotype. The CDR3 nucleotides are TGTGCCAGCAGCCTCGGCGGTCGGGAGGCTGGGGCCAACGTCCTGACTTTC. Protein product: CASSLGGREAGANVLTF. The chain has TRBV7-9 and TRBJ2-6; TRBD2 matches 7 bases. CDR1 is SEHNR and CDR2 is FQNEAQ in the germline V gene (reference sequence). This CDR3 region has 17 residues. V was pared by 5 bases and J by 2 bases, with 9 bases of the junction left unmatched.

This clonotype was seen many times. The chain carries TRBV11-2 and TRBJ2-5; 7 positions agree with TRBD1. The CDR3 is 16 amino acids. V dropped 5 bases and J dropped 5; count of bases not matched to a gene: 14. The germline gives CDR1 SGHAT, CDR2 FQNNGV. CDR3 sequence: CASSQFGTEPRETQYF. Here the CDR3 DNA reads TGTGCCAGCAGCCAGTTTGGGACAGAGCCCCGGGAGACCCAGTACTTC.

There are many counts of this clonotype. The chain uses TRBV28 and TRBJ2-4, with D possibly TRBD2 on 7 matching bases. With 3 bases removed from V and 3 bases from J, the gap between germline ends came to 18 bases. Germline V gene lookup returns CDR1 MDHEN and CDR2 SYDVKM. This CDR3 has 17 amino acids. CDR3 loop: CASSFGSLGGDKNIQYF. The CDR3 nucleotides are TGTGCCAGCAGTTTCGGCTCCTTAGGGGGGGACAAAAACATTCAGTACTTC.

This clonotype was seen at least ten times. The CDR3 reads CASSPAGAAYGYTF. For the CDR3, the DNA is TGTGCCAGCTCCCCAGCGGGAGCTGCCTATGGCTACACCTTC. The J gene is TRBJ1-2, the V gene TRBV18; no clear D gene. CDR3 length: 14 residues. Trimming left V 6 bases short and J 4 bases short, with 15 bases between. Germline CDR1 is KGHSH and CDR2 is LQKENI.

This clonotype was seen only a few times. This chain joins TRBV28 and TRBJ1-1; 7 positions agree with TRBD1. Germline trimming cut 6 bases from V and 0 bases from J; bases unmatched to any gene: 4. Germline CDR1 and CDR2: MDHEN and SYDVKM. The length of the CDR3 is 14 residues. The CDR3 spells CASSLGQMNTEAFF. CDR3 DNA: TGTGCCAGCAGCCTGGGACAGATGAACACTGAAGCTTTCTTT.

This clonotype is judged medium-sized. V gene TRBV6-1 combines with J gene TRBJ2-3; TRBD2 agrees at 7 bases. Per germline, CDR1 MNHNS and CDR2 SASEGT. CDR3 length equals 14 residues. V gave up 8 bases and J gave up 5 bases; unmatched junction bases: 10. DNA of the CDR3: TGTGCCAGCGAGGAACAGCGGGGAAGAGATACGCAGTATTTT. It encodes CASEEQRGRDTQYF.

The table lists this clonotype with many counts. The genes are TRBV2 and TRBJ1-5; TRBD1 aligns across 7 bases. J lost 1 base, V lost 5 bases, and 11 bases had no gene match. CDR3 size: 17 residues. Germline assignment: CDR1 SNHLY and CDR2 FYNNEI. For the CDR3, the DNA is TGTGCCAGCAGTCTCCCTCGCGACAGGGACAGCAATCAGCCCCAGCATTTT. Translation: CASSLPRDRDSNQPQHF.

This clonotype was detected ten times or more. The chain carries TRBV10-3 and TRBJ2-7; D is unresolved. Trimming pared 0 bases from V and 7 bases from J, leaving 22 bases between. In germline, CDR1 is ENHRY, CDR2 SYGVKD. This CDR3 has 17 amino acids. CDR3 nucleotide sequence: TGTGCCATCAGTGAGTCTAGTAGGTATTGGGGAATGGAAGAGCAGTACTTC. Its translation: CAISESSRYWGMEEQYF.

This clonotype appeared many times. The V gene is TRBV29-1, the J gene TRBJ1-2; 7 nucleotides agree with TRBD1. CDR1 is SQVTM, CDR2 ANQGSEA, per germline. After removal of 7 bases from V and 2 bases from J, the junction contained 4 bases not matched to a gene. This CDR3 is 12 amino acids long. The CDR3 region has the DNA TGCAGCGCTACACAGGGGAACTATGGCTACACCTTC. Translation gives CSATQGNYGYTF.

As concerns this clonotype: A much larger clone is a single base away; this may be a read error. V usage is TRBV9 and J usage is TRBJ1-1; TRBD1 aligns across 10 bases. CDR3 length equals 13 residues. Looked up from germline, CDR1 is SGDLS and CDR2 is YYNGEE. The DNA for the CDR3 is TGTGCCAGCGGGGACAGGGGAAACACTGAAGCTTCCTTT. It yields the protein CASGDRGNTEASF.

In this sample, this clonotype turned up many times. The chain carries TRBV23-1 and TRBJ1-5, with D maybe TRBD1 (5 bases). TRBV23-1 is designated an ORF whose function remains uncertain. Trimming removed 3 bases from V and 4 bases from J, with 19 bases in between. CDR3 size: 17 residues. In DNA form, the CDR3 reads TGCGCCAGCAGTCACTGCCCCGGGACTCTGGGGAATCAGCCCCAGCATTTT. Translation gives CASSHCPGTLGNQPQHF.

This clonotype showed up just a few times. The chain has TRBV6-2 or TRBV6-3 and TRBJ2-7, with D unresolved. The CDR3 has 13 residues. V shed 5 bases and J shed 3 bases, with 11 bases lying between them. Germline V lookup: CDR1 MNHEY, CDR2 SVGEGT. The DNA for the CDR3 is TGTGCCAGCAGTCGAGCACGAGACTACGAGCAGTACTTC. Amino acid sequence: CASSRARDYEQYF.

Notes on this clonotype: It may be a read error: a sequence one base away is much more abundant. The chain carries TRBV10-3 and TRBJ2-7, with TRBD1 matching 7 bases. CDR1 and CDR2 (germline): ENHRY, SYGVKD. The CDR3 extends over 14 amino acids. This CDR3 reads CAISEDRVGDELYF. CDR3 DNA sequence: TGTGCCATCAGTGAAGACAGGGTCGGGGACGAGCTGTACTTC.

This clonotype was counted at least ten times. This sequence joins TRBV11-2 and TRBJ2-7, with D perhaps being TRBD1 or TRBD2 (5 bases each). CDR1 and CDR2 from the germline V gene are SGHAT and FQNNGV. V lost 5 bases to trimming and J lost 5 bases, with 16 bases between them. The CDR3 loop spans 14 amino acids. CDR3: CASSTHPRGDEQYF. The CDR3 DNA reads as TGTGCCAGCAGCACCCACCCCCGGGGCGACGAGCAGTACTTC. The variable domain in full, completed from reference TRBV11-2 and TRBJ2-7, reads EAGVAQSPRYKIIEKRQSVAFWCNPISGHATLYWYQQILGQGPKLLIQFQNNGVVDDSQLPKDRFSAERLKGVDSTLKIQPAKLEDSAVYLCASSTHPRGDEQYFGPGTRLTVT.

This clonotype has ten or more counts. The gene calls are TRBV5-1 and TRBJ2-6; tentatively, D is TRBD2 (6 bases). CDR1 is SGHRS and CDR2 is YFSETQ in the germline V gene. Between the trimmed V and J ends, which lost 3 bases and 2 bases, there was a span of 9 bases. There are 15 residues in the CDR3. The CDR3 spells CASSSGGAGANVLTF. The CDR3 nucleotides read TGCGCCAGCAGCTCTGGAGGGGCTGGGGCCAACGTCCTGACTTTC.

This clonotype was counted ten times or more. Here the CDR3 DNA reads TGTGCCTGGAAGATCTACAAGAACACTGAAGCTTTCTTT. This gives the protein CAWKIYKNTEAFF. The gene calls are TRBV30 and TRBJ1-1, with unresolved D. Trimming cost V 4 bases and J 1 base, with 10 bases left between them. Per germline, CDR1 GTSNPN and CDR2 SVGIG (reference sequence). The CDR3 spans 13 residues. The variable domain in full, completed from reference TRBV30 and TRBJ1-1, reads SQTIHQWPATLVQPVGSPLSLECTVEGTSNPNLYWYRQAAGRGLQLLFYSVGIGQISSEVPQNLSASRPQDRQFILSSKKLLLSDSGFYLCAWKIYKNTEAFFGQGTRLTVV.

This clonotype has ten or more counts. V and J are TRBV24-1 and TRBJ2-1, with TRBD2 as a possible D gene (5 bases). There are 16 residues in the CDR3. V dropped 5 bases and J dropped 3 bases, with 16 bases sitting between them. Per germline, CDR1 KGHDR and CDR2 SFDVKD. The CDR3 nucleotides are TGTGCCACCAGTGTCATAGCGACACTAAACTACAATGAGCAGTTCTTC. Translated: CATSVIATLNYNEQFF.